Below, 13 T cell receptor beta chains from the same sample are listed, as sequenced in a study of blood T cells in healthy people across ages. PCR was performed a second time for about 7 to 11 cycles using a sample-barcoded 5' primer and a J-beta primer mix. TCRdb processed the 5' RACE reads anew with MiXCR; each CDR3 protein has one entry. Counted here are about 720,000 distinct CDR3 sequences, roughly 25% occurring once; the ten biggest clones make up more than 3%. These data were also filed under a second study, of T cells of mothers and their children.

Source material: blood. The receptor source for this set is a boy between 10 and 17 years old in good health.

About this clonotype: The junction and the germline gene differ at one end; a read error may be behind it. The chain carries TRBV9 and TRBJ2-2; D is perhaps TRBD1 or TRBD2 (5 bases each). Per germline, CDR1 SGDLS and CDR2 YYNGEE. The CDR3 has 13 amino acids. The CDR3 coding sequence is TGTGCCAGCAGCCTTATGAACACCGGGGACCTGTTTTTT. Its translation is CASSLMNTGDLFF.

This clonotype was recorded a few times. This rearrangement joins TRBV7-9 to TRBJ1-4; the match to TRBD1 covers 7 bases. CDR1 is SEHNR, CDR2 FQNEAQ, per germline (reference sequence). The CDR3 is 17 amino acids. V shed 2 bases and J 3 bases; nucleotides not matched to a gene: 9. The CDR3 reads CASSLPTVGTANEKLFF. In DNA form, the CDR3 reads TGTGCCAGCAGCTTACCAACGGTCGGGACAGCTAATGAAAAACTGTTTTTT.

This chain uses TRBV7-2 with TRBJ2-7; D is uncertain. The germline V gene has CDR1 SGHTA and CDR2 FQGNSA. V shed 2 bases and J shed 0 bases, with 11 bases lying between them. The CDR3 spans 15 residues. The CDR3 sequence is CASSLTPGSSYEQYF. The DNA for the CDR3 is TGTGCCAGCAGCTTAACCCCAGGAAGCTCCTACGAGCAGTACTTC. The full variable domain, with the rest looked up from reference TRBV7-2 and TRBJ2-7, is GAGVSQSPSNKVTEKGKDVELRCDPISGHTALYWYRQSLGQGLEFLIYFQGNSAPDKSGLPSDRFSAERTGGSVSTLTIQRTQQEDSAVYLCASSLTPGSSYEQYFGPGTRLTVT.

This clonotype was counted only a few times. In DNA form, the CDR3 reads TGTGCCAGCGGGGACAGGCTTAATTCACCCCTCCACTTT. Protein sequence: CASGDRLNSPLHF. The J gene is TRBJ1-6, the V gene TRBV28; 8 nucleotides match TRBD1. The CDR3 length is 13 residues. The V and J ends lost 8 bases and 6 bases, in that order; junction bases with no gene match: 3. CDR1 and CDR2 (germline): MDHEN, SYDVKM.

The CDR3 reads CASSLQGPSEKLFF. The CDR3, as DNA: TGTGCCAGCAGTCTCCAGGGGCCCAGCGAAAAACTGTTTTTT. This chain joins TRBV6-2 or TRBV6-3 and TRBJ1-4, with a tentative D call TRBD1 (6 bases). The germline gives CDR1 MNHEY, CDR2 SVGEGT. The CDR3 loop spans 14 amino acids. V was pared by 5 bases and J by 8 bases, with 15 bases between.

This clonotype has just a few counts. J is TRBJ1-1 and V is TRBV7-2; D gene uncertain. Per germline, CDR1 SGHTA and CDR2 FQGNSA. With 5 bases removed from V and 7 bases from J, the gap between germline ends came to 11 bases. The CDR3 sequence is 12 residues long. CDR3: CASSTLTSEAFF. CDR3 bases: TGTGCCAGCAGCACCCTCACAAGTGAAGCTTTCTTT.

The chain is built from TRBV27 and TRBJ1-6, with D unresolved. The CDR3 is made up of 12 amino acids. Deletions cut 3 bases from V and 9 bases from J, with 6 bases between. CDR1 MNHEY and CDR2 SMNVEV come from the germline V gene (reference sequence). In nucleotides, the CDR3 is TGTGCCAGCAGTTTCTCCGGTTCACCCCTCCACTTT. Encoded protein: CASSFSGSPLHF.

This clonotype was seen a handful of times. This rearrangement joins TRBV20-1 to TRBJ1-5; TRBD1 is a possible D gene (6 bases). V shed 2 bases and J shed 4 bases, with 15 bases lying between them. CDR1 is DFQATT, CDR2 SNEGSKA, per germline (reference sequence). The CDR3 has 15 residues. The CDR3 loop reads CSARLSGDGNQPQHF. The CDR3, as DNA: TGCAGTGCTAGATTGTCAGGGGATGGGAATCAGCCCCAGCATTTT.

This chain links TRBV19 with TRBJ2-7; D is possibly TRBD1 (5 bases). Germline values: CDR1 LNHDA, CDR2 SQIVND (reference sequence). V shed 5 bases and J shed 1 base, with 9 bases lying between them. CDR3 length equals 13 residues. CDR3 coding DNA: TGTGCCAGTAGTCAAGGGGTTTCCTACGAGCAGTACTTC. It specifies CASSQGVSYEQYF. Based on the CDR3 plus reference TRBV19 and TRBJ2-7, the full variable domain is DGGITQSPKYLFRKEGQNVTLSCEQNLNHDAMYWYRQDPGQGLRLIYYSQIVNDFQKGDIAEGYSVSREKKESFPLTVTSAQKNPTAFYLCASSQGVSYEQYFGPGTRLTVT.

The CDR3 nucleotides read TGCAGTGCTAGAGTTGGGCGAAGCACTGAAGCTTTCTTT. Encoded protein: CSARVGRSTEAFF. The chain is built from TRBV20-1 and TRBJ1-1; D not resolved. CDR1 is DFQATT and CDR2 is SNEGSKA in the germline V gene (reference sequence). V was shortened by 1 base and J by 4 bases, with 10 bases between the two germline ends. This CDR3 is built from 13 residues.

The rearrangement links TRBV5-1 to TRBJ2-7, with D perhaps matching TRBD1 (6 bases). The germline V gene encodes CDR1 SGHRS and CDR2 YFSETQ. CDR3 length: 13 amino acids. Deletions cut 4 bases from V and 7 bases from J, with 15 bases between. CDR3 sequence: CASSTTGLGEQYF. CDR3 bases: TGCGCCAGCAGCACTACAGGGCTGGGAGAGCAGTACTTC. The complete variable domain, with remaining parts taken from reference TRBV5-1 and TRBJ2-7, reads KAGVTQTPRYLIKTRGQQVTLSCSPISGHRSVSWYQQTPGQGLQFLFEYFSETQRNKGNFPGRFSGRQFSNSRSEMNVSTLELGDSALYLCASSTTGLGEQYFGPGTRLTVT.

Note on this clonotype: A junction boundary mismatches the germline segment, possibly from a read error. This chain links TRBV3-1 with TRBJ2-7, with 7 bases that match TRBD1. Germline CDR1 is LGHDT and CDR2 is YNNKEL (reference sequence). This CDR3 is built from 14 residues. The CDR3 region is CAGSRNRQGSQQYF. The CDR3 nucleotides are TGTGCCGGCAGCCGAAACAGACAGGGTAGCCAGCAGTACTTC.

The chain links TRBV11-2 to TRBJ2-3; the D gene is possibly TRBD2 (6 bases). Germline CDR1 is SGHAT and CDR2 is FQNNGV. Trimming removed 5 bases at V and 1 base at J, with 13 bases between. The CDR3 has 15 amino acids. The CDR3, as DNA: TGTGCCAGCAGCCCCGACCCGGGAGGCACAGATACGCAGTATTTT. Translating gives CASSPDPGGTDTQYF.